Listed below are T cell receptor beta chains from one sample, sequenced in a study of blood T cell repertoires in COVID-19. Assay used: immunoSEQ multiplex PCR; TCRdb lists only in-frame clones, some missing. The table lists some 160,000 clones, about 87% of them singletons. Sequenced sample: peripheral blood. These receptors were taken from an elderly woman with COVID-19, enrolled during active disease. CDR3s include the opening cysteine and the closing phenylalanine or tryptophan. The D gene is left open where the match is weak. The size of a clone is reported for some rows only, either as once, few or many, or as a class for expanded clones.

V: TRBV7-8; J: TRBJ2-6; size: -; D: -; DNA: TGTGCCAGCAGTTCCCGGGAGGACAGGGACTTTTATGGGGCCAACGTCCTGACTTTC; CDR3: CASSSREDRDFYGANVLTF
V: TRBV20-1; J: TRBJ2-5; size: -; D: -; DNA: TGCAGTGTTAGGGCTCAAGAGACCCAGTACTTC; CDR3: CSVRAQETQYF
V: TRBV2; J: TRBJ2-7; size: -; D: -; DNA: TGTGCCAGCAGTCCCCTTTTATGGGGGGGCGAGTCCTACGAGCAGTACTTC; CDR3: CASSPLLWGGESYEQYF
V: TRBV5-1; J: TRBJ1-6; size: -; D: TRBD1; DNA: TGCGCCAGCAGCTTGGGTGGACAGGGGAATTCACCCCTCCACTTT; CDR3: CASSLGGQGNSPLHF
V: TRBV5-1; J: TRBJ2-3; size: -; D: -; DNA: TGCGCCAGCAGCTTGAGTGGAGTAGCAGATACGCAGTATTTT; CDR3: CASSLSGVADTQYF
V: TRBV11-2; J: TRBJ2-7; size: -; D: TRBD2; DNA: TGTGCCAGCAGCCTCGGGACTAGCGGCGAGCAGTACTTC; CDR3: CASSLGTSGEQYF
V: TRBV7-9; J: TRBJ1-1; size: -; D: -; DNA: TGTGCCAGCAGCCCTAGGGGTCCCACTGAAGCTTTCTTT; CDR3: CASSPRGPTEAFF
V: TRBV19; J: TRBJ2-1; size: -; D: TRBD1; DNA: TGTGCCAGTAGAGACAGGGGACGGGACAAAGGCAATGAGCAGTTCTTC; CDR3: CASRDRGRDKGNEQFF
V: TRBV18; J: TRBJ2-4; size: -; D: -; DNA: TGTGCCAGCTCACCCGTCGGGGGGCAGTTGGACAAAAACATTCAGTACTTC; CDR3: CASSPVGGQLDKNIQYF
V: TRBV6-5; J: TRBJ1-6; size: -; D: TRBD1; DNA: TGTGCCAGCAGTTACTCGAGGACAGGGGATAATTCACCCCTCCACTTT; CDR3: CASSYSRTGDNSPLHF
V: TRBV5-4; J: TRBJ1-2; size: -; D: -; DNA: TGTGCCAGCAGCTTGTTAACTGGACTGAGCTATGGCTACACCTTC; CDR3: CASSLLTGLSYGYTF
V: TRBV2; J: TRBJ2-1; size: -; D: TRBD1; DNA: TGTGCCAGCGTACGACAGGGAGCCAATGAGCAGTTCTTC; CDR3: CASVRQGANEQFF
V: TRBV21-1; J: TRBJ2-1; size: -; D: -; DNA: TGTGCCAGCAGCAAAGAACCAGCGAACTACTACAATGAGCAGTTCTTC; CDR3: CASSKEPANYYNEQFF
V: TRBV5-1; J: TRBJ1-3; size: -; D: TRBD1; DNA: TGCGCCAGCAGCTTGGGAGCAGGGGGGCCTGGAAACACCATATATTTT; CDR3: CASSLGAGGPGNTIYF
V: TRBV10-3; J: TRBJ1-4; size: -; D: TRBD1; DNA: TGTGCCATCAAGGGACAGAATGAAAAACTGTTTTTT; CDR3: CAIKGQNEKLFF
V: TRBV27; J: TRBJ1-2; size: -; D: TRBD1; DNA: TGTGCCAGCAGTCCAACCGGGGCAGGGGGCACTACCTATGGCTACACCTTC; CDR3: CASSPTGAGGTTYGYTF
V: TRBV4-1; J: TRBJ2-1; size: few; D: -; DNA: TGCGCCAGCAGCCAAGTTGGAGAGCATGAGCAGTTCTTC; CDR3: CASSQVGEHEQFF
V: TRBV19; J: TRBJ1-5; size: -; D: -; DNA: TGTGCCAGTACGGTACTTTTTGGTAGCAATCAGCCCCAGCATTTT; CDR3: CASTVLFGSNQPQHF
V: TRBV7-2; J: TRBJ2-5; size: -; D: TRBD2; DNA: TGTGCCAGCAGTTACATGGCGGGAGCGGGCCAAGAGACCCAGTACTTC; CDR3: CASSYMAGAGQETQYF
V: TRBV2; J: TRBJ2-3; size: -; D: TRBD1; DNA: TGTGCCGGTGGGACAGGGAAAAGAGATACGCAGTATTTT; CDR3: CAGGTGKRDTQYF
V: TRBV7-3; J: TRBJ2-1; size: -; D: TRBD2; DNA: TGTGCCAGCAGCCCTGTACTAGCGGGAGGGCCGAGATTGAGTGAGCAGTTCTTC; CDR3: CASSPVLAGGPRLSEQFF
V: TRBV6-2/TRBV6-3; J: TRBJ1-2; size: once; D: -; DNA: TGTGCCAGCGGCCATTACAGGGTGGAGTATGGCTACACCTTC; CDR3: CASGHYRVEYGYTF
V: TRBV7-2; J: TRBJ1-6; size: few; D: -; DNA: TGTGCCAGCAGCTTAGAGGGGTTTAGGACCGGCGGTAGCACCCTCCACTTT; CDR3: CASSLEGFRTGGSTLHF
V: TRBV5-1; J: TRBJ2-7; size: -; D: -; DNA: TGCGCCAGCAGCGGCGGACTGAATACGGAGGAGCAGTACTTC; CDR3: CASSGGLNTEEQYF
V: TRBV19; J: TRBJ1-2; size: -; D: TRBD1; DNA: TGTGCCAGTAGGACGCGGGACAGGTTCTATGGCTACACCTTC; CDR3: CASRTRDRFYGYTF
V: TRBV4-1; J: TRBJ1-2; size: -; D: TRBD1; DNA: TGCGCCAGCAGCCAAGATGGGACAGGCCACCGGAGCTATGGCTACACCTTC; CDR3: CASSQDGTGHRSYGYTF